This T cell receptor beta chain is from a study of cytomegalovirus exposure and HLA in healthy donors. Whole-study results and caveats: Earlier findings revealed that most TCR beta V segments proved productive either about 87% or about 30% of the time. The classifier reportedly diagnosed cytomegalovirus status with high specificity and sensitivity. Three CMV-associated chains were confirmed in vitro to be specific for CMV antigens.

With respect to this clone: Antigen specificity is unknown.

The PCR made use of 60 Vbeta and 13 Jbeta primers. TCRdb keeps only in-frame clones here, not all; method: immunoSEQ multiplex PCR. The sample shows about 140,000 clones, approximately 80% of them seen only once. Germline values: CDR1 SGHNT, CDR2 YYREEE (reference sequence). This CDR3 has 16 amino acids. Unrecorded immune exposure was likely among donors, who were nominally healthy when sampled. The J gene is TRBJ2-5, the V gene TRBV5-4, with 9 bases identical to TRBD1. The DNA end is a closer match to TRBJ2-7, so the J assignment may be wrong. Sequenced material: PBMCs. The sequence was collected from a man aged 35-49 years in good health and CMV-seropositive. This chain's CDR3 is CASIGGPGQGPYEQYF. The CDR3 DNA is TGTGCCAGCATAGGCGGGCCGGGACAGGGACCCTACGAGCAGTACTTC.